This entry is about one T cell receptor (beta chain). This receptor's antigen is unknown. No base-level quality is on record; no much larger clone is a single base apart. In total, 630 or so healthy bone marrow donors made up the cohort. All cohort members were sampled while nominally healthy, although unrecorded immune exposures were likely present. The donor was CMV seropositive and was included in the group of 270 or so seropositive cohort members. A peripheral blood sample was collected from each donor, and TCR beta sequencing was performed on peripheral blood mononuclear cells. Genomic DNA was extracted from the blood cell samples with the Qiagen DNeasy Blood Extraction Kit. Library prep was done by the immunoSEQ multiplex PCR assay. For the multiplex PCR, a mixture combining 60 forward primers for TCR Vbeta segments and 13 reverse primers for TCR Jbeta segments was used. A multiplex PCR assay on genomic DNA amplified the CDR3 region of rearranged TCR beta genes. Amplified TCR beta libraries were sequenced as 87-base-pair reads on the Illumina HiSeq System. Regarding the original processing steps: A later analysis counted tens of millions of unique TCR beta chains across the 700 or so repertoires, and some 12 million of these chains were shared by at least two donors. A nearest-neighbor algorithm error-corrected the raw reads and collapsed the reads into unique sequences, merging closely related sequences to remove PCR and sequencing errors. V, D and J gene segments were assigned by aligning CDR3 sequences to IMGT reference sequences. For a sequence to be retained, a match of at least six nucleotides was required to both a V gene segment and a J gene segment. A rearrangement was called productive if the CDR3 had no stop codons and remained in frame with V and J, and every other rearrangement was called non-productive. Following IMGT convention, CDR3 was defined as the stretch from the second conserved V-encoded cysteine up to the conserved J-encoded phenylalanine. In an earlier analysis of 500 to 650 of the donors, sequences lacking an unambiguous match to a single V gene segment were excluded. In an earlier analysis of approximately 550 of the donors, V segments were called functional above 56.7% productive rearrangements and were called segregating when the between-donor standard deviation exceeded 5%. A statistical classification framework was built for diagnosing cytomegalovirus status from the catalog of TCR beta chain sequences. In a later analysis, TCR nucleotide sequences were compared against IMGT/GENE-DB human TR gene sequences so that V and J genes could be assigned. Using the TCRdist pipeline, a later analysis assigned CDR3 sequences along with most-parsimonious VDJ recombination scenarios. In a later analysis, each TCR beta chain was defined by its CDR3 amino acid sequence together with its V-gene family, and reads without a unique V-gene family were excluded. A later analysis removed nearly 600 highly shared, low-generation-probability nucleotide sequences to deal with suspected cross-contamination and a sequencing artifact. For each public chain, a later analysis derived a clonal expansion index from normalized ranks of inferred template counts within each repertoire. In a later analysis, generation probabilities were computed using a VDJ recombination model fitted to out-of-frame rearrangements, and the results were checked against IGoR. Hypergeometric tests were used in a later analysis to score TCR-TCR, TCR-HLA and TCR-CMV co-occurrence, with a repertoire-size bias correction applied to the TCR pairs. A later analysis estimated false discovery rates by permuting HLA or CMV assignments 20 times. A later analysis grouped co-occurring TCRs with DBSCAN, adding TCRdist sequence similarity when clustering within HLA-allele-positive subsets. Repertoires with fewer than 30,000 or more than 120,000 public chains were left out of co-occurrence clustering, as were about five repertoires with anomalous nucleotide sharing. TCRdb's version of the immuneACCESS table is confined to in-frame rearrangements and falls short of the full clone set. An unresolved V gene accounts for under half of the shortfall where checked; the remainder is of unknown origin. For V, J and clone size, that table is used; D and trimming come from the DNA. The sample profile shows 150,000 or so clones; 79% of them were found once. Roughly 7.7% of the sample is in the top ten clones.

The data were obtained in a study of cytomegalovirus exposure and HLA in healthy donors (dated by TCRdb to between 2016 and 2019). For context, the study as a whole: An earlier analysis of 587 of the donors reported 276 Gb of sequence data and around 110 million unique TCR beta sequences obtained from approximately 180 million T cells. In the later analysis, no new phenotypic data were used to find candidate immune exposures; instead, reliance was placed on TCR beta sequences and their occurrence across donors. Typing coverage differed by locus: A, B, C, DRB1 and DQB1 were typed in roughly 620-640 donors, DQA1 in 522, DPA1 in around 600, and DPB1 in around 490. Donor age, sex, ethnicity and CMV serostatus were collected together with the repertoire data. An earlier analysis of about 620 of the donors applied high-throughput TCR beta sequencing to assess whether each TCR beta V gene segment acted as functional or pseudogenic. The genetic ancestry cluster associated with self-reported Caucasian donors included around four fifths of the 300 to 450 genotyped donors. High-throughput TCR immunosequencing, statistical association of individual TCRs with disease status, and machine learning were combined to predict cytomegalovirus infection status. Using immunosequencing, the study profiled T cell repertoires from around 680 subjects and related those repertoires to cytomegalovirus serostatus. The study was designed to test whether signatures of past pathogen exposure could be identified by cataloging public T cell receptors. In addition to the first cohort of about 650 subjects, a separate validation cohort of some 120 different subjects was used. A later genetic analysis used genome-wide SNP genotypes for about 60% of the roughly 670 donors, treating that subset as a discovery cohort. On average, 235,054 unique TCR beta nucleotide sequences were sequenced per donor among 398 genotyped donors of the cohort, with around 19% of those sequences being non-productive. Class I and class II HLA loci were covered by the typing at four-digit resolution. About five DR-DQ haplotypes were treated as single units for association and clustering because of strong linkage in the cohort. Every repertoire in the discovery cohort had been generated on one and the same sequencing platform. An early release covering roughly 640 HLA-typed donors comprised approximately 300 gigabases of sequencing data and roughly 85 million unique TCR sequences. A later analysis re-examined previously published TCR beta repertoires from more than 650 donors and added high-resolution HLA genotyping to investigate patterns of TCR occurrence.

Overall study results and their limits: Assigning TCR associations to individual alleles was difficult when HLA alleles, especially DR and DQ, strongly co-occurred. The 87-base-pair reads could not distinguish some IMGT-functional V segments, including TRBV6-2 and TRBV6-3, so those segments were excluded. Because counts were too low, some 17 rarely observed V segments, including chromosome 9 orphons, were excluded from the earlier analysis of some 590 of the donors. According to the authors, the approach could potentially be generalized to other disease states and immunological phenotypes. Presence/absence analyses assumed roughly uniform sequencing depth across donors, an assumption that may not hold. In a later genetic analysis, a missense DCLRE1C variant was associated with V-gene and J-gene trimming of TCR beta chains, and the association was replicated in an independent cohort. A further reported finding was that TCR beta sequences accurately predicted the HLA-A and HLA-B alleles for most subjects in the first cohort. Only TCR beta chains were sequenced in this cohort, and the absence of alpha or paired-chain data limited detectable features. HLA typing was unavailable for some donors at each locus, so association tests used only the typed subset. The study listed approximately 150 TCR beta chains as associated with cytomegalovirus. A later analysis associated about 17,000 TCR beta sequences with specific HLA alleles at a false discovery rate of 0.05. Compared with the approximately 720-donor mean, donors in an Asian-associated ancestry cluster had fewer N-insertions in productive TCRs, according to a later genetic analysis. In a later analysis, TCR association rates were found to vary across HLA loci, with the most associated TCRs seen for DRB1 alleles and the fewest for HLA-C alleles. A group of highly shared sequence variants was considered likely to be a technical artifact of the sequencing pipeline. For the cohort, immune exposure information was limited to CMV serostatus. A few of the identified cytomegalovirus-associated TCR beta chains were confirmed in vitro to be specific for cytomegalovirus antigens. In a later analysis, several top co-occurrence clusters were reported to appear linked to parvovirus B19, influenza, CMV and Epstein-Barr virus. In an earlier analysis of 587 of the donors, most TCR beta V segments were observed in productive rearrangements about 90% or about 30% of the time, broadly matching IMGT annotations. Compared with equally common non-associated chains, HLA-associated TCR beta chains in a later analysis were more clonally expanded and had lower generation probabilities. The classifier was reported to diagnose cytomegalovirus status with high specificity and sensitivity in both the original and validation cohorts. Linkage disequilibrium might explain the correlated functional status among segregating V segments, but an unknown experimental factor could not be ruled out. Across donors, most TCR sequences were observed very rarely, whereas some public TCRs were present in many individuals. A later analysis found that most CMV-associated TCR beta chains appeared HLA-restricted, with HLA associations seemingly driven largely by CMV exposure.

Including cysteine and phenylalanine, the CDR3 has 16 amino acids. Left in the record is the CDR3 DNA by itself, 48 bases read in frame from the first base. A distance of 16 bases separates the germline ends of V and J, which lose 2 bases and 2 bases respectively. Looking up the germline V gene (reference sequence) yields CDR1 SEHNR and CDR2 FQNEAQ. Recombination connected TRBV7-9 to TRBJ2-7, with the D gene call left open. The sample taken for sequencing was PBMCs. The clonotype originates from a man aged 25 to 40 in good health and CMV-seropositive. The nucleotide sequence reads as follows: TGTGCCAGCAGCTTAAATATCGCAGGAACTGCCTACGAGCAGTACTTC. It codes for CASSLNIAGTAYEQYF. Extended through the reference TRBV7-9 and TRBJ2-7 proteins, this CDR3 yields the full variable domain: DTGVSQNPRHKITKRGQNVTFRCDPISEHNRLYWYRQTLGQGPEFLTYFQNEAQLEKSRLLSDRFSAERPKGSFSTLEIQRTEQGDSAMYLCASSLNIAGTAYEQYFGPGTRLTVT.